This T cell receptor (beta chain) was retrieved from a study of T-cell reconstitution after alpha-beta-depleted transplantation in children. The TCRbeta library was prepared with unique molecular identifiers. A single record per CDR3 protein comes from TCRdb applying MiXCR to the PCR reads. The data contain about 500,000 distinct CDR3 sequences, approximately 32% of them singletons. With 0 bases removed from V and 4 bases from J, the gap between germline ends came to 15 bases. Per germline, CDR1 LNHDA and CDR2 SQIVND (reference sequence). CDR3 length equals 16 residues. The TCR comes from a human donor who donated a stem cell graft to a child with aplastic anemia. The source material was PBMCs from the stem cell graft donor, sampled from the stem cell graft. The chain carries TRBV19 and TRBJ2-5; D unresolved. The DNA for the CDR3 is TGTGCCAGTAGTATAGATACGATAACAAATCCAGAGACCCAGTACTTC. Protein product: CASSIDTITNPETQYF.